Shown below are 8 T cell receptor beta chains from a single sample sequenced in a study of T cells in Graves' hyperthyroidism and ophthalmopathy. Researchers took RNA transcripts and amplified the TCR beta CDR3 regions from them. Researchers ran a first-round RT-PCR on the TCR CDR3 using the HTBI primer set. TCRdb reprocessed the multiplex PCR reads via MiXCR and lists one record per CDR3 protein. This sample carries 500,000 to 700,000 distinct CDR3 sequences, around 15% of them seen once, and the ten largest clones take 18%. Sequencing used blood. The receptors here all came from a woman aged 18-29 years with Graves' hyperthyroidism.

This clonotype was counted between two and nine times. This rearrangement joins TRBV11-1 to TRBJ2-5; 11 positions match TRBD2. V shed 8 bases, J shed 0 bases, and the junction held 14 bases outside the gene matches. Looked up from germline, CDR1 is SGHAT and CDR2 is FQDESV (reference sequence). The CDR3 loop spans 18 amino acids. The CDR3 nucleotides are TGTGCCAGCTCACCCCTGACCCTAGCGGGGGGCGACCAAGAGACCCAGTACTTC. This codes for CASSPLTLAGGDQETQYF.

This chain joins TRBV7-9 and TRBJ1-3, with D maybe TRBD1 (5 bases). The CDR3 has 13 amino acids. Trimming shortened V by 6 bases and J by 3 bases, and 9 bases separated the two germline ends. The V gene's germline CDR1 is SEHNR and CDR2 FQNEAQ (reference sequence). CDR3 amino acids: CASRGRIGNTIYF. CDR3 sequence (DNA): TGTGCCAGCAGGGGACGGATTGGAAACACCATATATTTT.

This clonotype was counted ten times or more. This sequence joins TRBV28 and TRBJ2-2; 7 nucleotides align to TRBD1. J gave up 1 base and V 4 bases, and 0 bases lay outside the gene matches. The CDR3 has 14 amino acids. The germline V gene encodes CDR1 MDHEN and CDR2 SYDVKM. CDR3 sequence: CASSWTGNTGELFF. In DNA form, the CDR3 reads TGTGCCAGCAGTTGGACAGGGAACACCGGGGAGCTGTTTTTT.

This clonotype was seen just once. The chain is built from TRBV11-1 and TRBJ2-5, with TRBD1 identical over 9 bases. V lost 2 bases and J lost 1; bases outside the gene matches: 5. This CDR3 has 16 amino acids. CDR1 and CDR2 (germline): SGHAT, FQDESV (reference sequence). CDR3 coding DNA: TGTGCCAGCAGCTTAAAGGACAGGGGCCTCCAAGAGACCCAGTACTTC. This translates into CASSLKDRGLQETQYF.

This clonotype was seen once. DNA for the CDR3: TGTGCCAGCAGTTACCCCAGAGGTTGGAGCAATCAGCCCCAGCATTTT. It is translated as CASSYPRGWSNQPQHF. The genes are TRBV6-9 and TRBJ1-5; no clear D gene. Germline V gene data show CDR1 as MNHGY and CDR2 as SVAAGI. The CDR3 is made up of 16 amino acids. Trimming took off 3 bases at V and 1 base at J, with 13 bases between the two ends.

This clonotype was counted many times. V and J are TRBV4-1 and TRBJ2-1; D call uncertain. Trimming took off 2 bases at V and 5 bases at J, with 10 bases between the two ends. CDR1 is MGHRA and CDR2 is YSYEKL in the germline V gene. This CDR3 spans 14 amino acids. Here the CDR3 reads CASSQYLADNEQFF. The CDR3, as DNA: TGCGCCAGCAGCCAATACCTGGCAGACAATGAGCAGTTCTTC.

The chain joins TRBV15 to TRBJ1-1, with TRBD1 identical over 10 bases. Germline V gene data show CDR1 as LNHNV and CDR2 as YYDKDF (reference sequence). J lost 7 bases, V lost 1 base, and 0 bases had no gene match. The CDR3 spans 13 residues. In DNA, the CDR3 is TGTGCCACCAGCAGAGGGGACAGGGGTGAAGCTTTCTTT. Translation gives CATSRGDRGEAFF.

This clonotype was detected many times. V gene TRBV5-8 combines with J gene TRBJ1-1; tentatively, D is TRBD1 (5 bases). This CDR3 region has 15 residues. Germline CDR1 reads SGHTS; CDR2 reads YDEGEE. Trimming pared 4 bases from V and 3 bases from J, leaving 16 bases between. The CDR3: CASSKEGLGYTEAFF. CDR3 DNA: TGTGCCAGCAGCAAAGAGGGACTGGGGTACACTGAAGCTTTCTTT.